This TCR beta chain emerged from a study of blood T cells in healthy people across ages. Per-sample yields of isolated PBMCs were at least 6 million. At least 5.5 micrograms of total RNA were extracted per sample. The authors ran a second PCR of roughly 6 to 12 cycles using a sample-barcoded 5' primer and a J-beta primer mix. The template-switch adaptor was a 5' adaptor with 12 random nucleotides. It tagged each cDNA molecule. TCRdb used MiXCR to reprocess the 5' RACE reads, holding one entry per CDR3 protein. The table lists some 700,000 distinct CDR3 sequences, approximately 21% of them singletons. This clonotype has at least ten counts. V lost 1 base and J 3 bases, leaving 3 bases between the germline ends. Germline V CDR1 and CDR2: DFQATT, SNEGSKA (reference sequence). This CDR3 is 11 amino acids long.

The specimen was blood. The chain carries TRBV20-1 and TRBJ2-5; D is uncertain. The TCR sequence derives from a man between 65 and 85 years old in good health. CDR3 loop: CSARVKETQYF. The CDR3, as DNA: TGCAGTGCTAGAGTCAAAGAGACCCAGTACTTC.